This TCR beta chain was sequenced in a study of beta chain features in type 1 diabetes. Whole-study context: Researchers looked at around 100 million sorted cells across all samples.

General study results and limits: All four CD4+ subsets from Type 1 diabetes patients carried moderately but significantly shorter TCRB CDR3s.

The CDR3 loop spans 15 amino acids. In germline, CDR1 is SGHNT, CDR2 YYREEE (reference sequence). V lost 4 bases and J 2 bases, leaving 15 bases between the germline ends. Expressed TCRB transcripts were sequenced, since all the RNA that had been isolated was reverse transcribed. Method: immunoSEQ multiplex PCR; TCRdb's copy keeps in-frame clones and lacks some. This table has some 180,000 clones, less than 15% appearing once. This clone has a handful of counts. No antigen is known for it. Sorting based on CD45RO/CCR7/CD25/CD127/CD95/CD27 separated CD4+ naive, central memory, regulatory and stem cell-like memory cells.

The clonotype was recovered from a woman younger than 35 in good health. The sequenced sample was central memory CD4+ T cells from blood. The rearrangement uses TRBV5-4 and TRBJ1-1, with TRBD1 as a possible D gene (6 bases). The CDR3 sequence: CASSPPDRLNTEAFF. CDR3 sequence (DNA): TGTGCCAGCAGCCCTCCCGACAGGTTAAACACTGAAGCTTTCTTT.